Each of the 8 T cell receptor beta chains below was sequenced from the same sample in a study of cytomegalovirus exposure and HLA in healthy donors. PCR was performed using 60 Vbeta and 13 Jbeta primers. Measured with immunoSEQ multiplex PCR; TCRdb has only the in-frame clones, and not every one. This sample has about 210,000 clones; over 80% occur once, and the top ten carry roughly 5.5%. Sample: PBMCs. All receptors derive from a man aged 35-49 years in good health and CMV-seropositive.

This clone has just a few counts. The chain couples TRBV5-4 to TRBJ2-7; 7 bases align to TRBD2. J gave up 5 bases and V 1 base, and 12 bases lay outside the gene matches. Germline V gene sequence: CDR1 SGHNT, CDR2 YYREEE (reference sequence). The CDR3 is 16 amino acids. The CDR3 nucleotides read TGTGCCAGCAGCTTGCGAACCGGACTAGGAATCGACGAGCAGTACTTC. It codes for CASSLRTGLGIDEQYF.

This rearrangement joins TRBV18 to TRBJ1-1; weak D call: TRBD1 (5 bases). CDR1 is KGHSH and CDR2 is LQKENI in the germline V gene. V was trimmed by 4 bases and J by 0 bases, leaving 12 bases between them. This CDR3 spans 15 amino acids. The chain's CDR3 is CASSRLADMNTEAFF. The CDR3 DNA reads as TGTGCCAGCTCACGACTGGCGGACATGAACACTGAAGCTTTCTTT.

This chain connects TRBV5-1 to TRBJ2-7; a possible D gene is TRBD2 (6 bases). The V gene lost 4 bases and the J gene lost 2 bases, with 16 bases spanning the gap. Germline values: CDR1 SGHRS, CDR2 YFSETQ. CDR3 size: 15 residues. This CDR3 reads CASSHGSGPPYEQYF. CDR3 sequence (DNA): TGCGCCAGCAGCCACGGGAGCGGACCCCCCTACGAGCAGTACTTC.

The V call is TRBV4-2, the J call TRBJ2-7, with 14 bases matching TRBD2. Trimming took 2 bases from V and 4 from J; bases not matched to a gene: 7. This CDR3 is 17 amino acids long. CDR1 is LGHNA and CDR2 is YNFKEQ in the germline V gene. CDR3 DNA: TGTGCCAGCAGCCAAAGAGGACTAGCGGGAGGAAGGTACGAGCAGTACTTC. The encoded protein is CASSQRGLAGGRYEQYF.

The rearrangement uses TRBV7-3 and TRBJ2-1, with 15 bases lining up with TRBD2. The V gene end was trimmed by 5 bases and the J gene end by 14 bases; junction bases not matched to a gene: 13. This CDR3 comprises 16 residues. Germline V gives CDR1 SGHTA, CDR2 FQGTGA. This CDR3 reads CASSPTGTSGRPAEFF. DNA for the CDR3: TGTGCCAGCAGCCCCACTGGGACTAGCGGGAGGCCGGCAGAGTTCTTC. The variable domain in full, completed from reference TRBV7-3 and TRBJ2-1, reads GAGVSQTPSNKVTEKGKYVELRCDPISGHTALYWYRQSLGQGPEFLIYFQGTGAADDSGLPNDRFFAVRPEGSVSTLKIQRTERGDSAVYLCASSPTGTSGRPAEFFGPGTRLTVL.

The chain joins TRBV27 to TRBJ2-2; TRBD1 aligns across 10 bases. This CDR3 is 17 amino acids long. With 6 bases clipped from V and 4 bases from J, the junction kept 11 bases outside the gene matches. Germline assignment: CDR1 MNHEY and CDR2 SMNVEV (reference sequence). The CDR3 bases are TGTGCCAGCAGCCACCCCGGACAGGGGGGGACCACCGGGGAGCTGTTTTTT. This codes for CASSHPGQGGTTGELFF.

The chain has TRBV19 and TRBJ2-5; 7 nucleotides line up with TRBD2. The J call may be wrong; the DNA end is better matched by TRBJ2-7. Germline CDR1 is LNHDA and CDR2 is SQIVND (reference sequence). CDR3 size: 17 residues. CDR3 in DNA: TGTGCCAGTAGTACCAGGTGGGCTAGCGGAGGGTCGGGCGAGCAGTACTTC. Translated: CASSTRWASGGSGEQYF.

The chain carries TRBV11-1 and TRBJ2-7; 9 bases fit TRBD2. V shed 3 bases, J shed 3 bases, and the junction held 9 bases outside the gene matches. Germline CDR1 and CDR2: SGHAT and FQDESV (reference sequence). The CDR3 spans 16 residues. CDR3 sequence (DNA): TGTGCCAGCAGCTTCACGGTAGCGGGAGCCATCTACGAGCAGTACTTC. Amino acid sequence: CASSFTVAGAIYEQYF.